This entry features one T cell receptor (beta chain) sequence. This entry belongs to a study of shared clonotypes between healthy human individuals. Positive CCR7 selection of CD45RO-negative cells yielded the naive CD8 cells, and terminally differentiated effector memory CD45RA+ cells were excluded. Profiling relied on immunoSEQ multiplex PCR, and the TCRdb table lists in-frame clones only, not all of them. The sample has about 2 million clones; around 96% are singletons. Sequencing was carried out using naive CD8+ T cells sorted from blood. The TCR originated in a man aged 18 to 29 in good health.

CDR3 in DNA: TGTGCCAGCAGCCCATCACTGGCGGAAAAACTGTTTTTT. Protein: CASSPSLAEKLFF. The J gene is TRBJ1-4, the V gene TRBV7-9; D ambiguous. V dropped 5 bases and J dropped 8 bases, with 12 bases sitting between them. This CDR3 is 13 amino acids long. Germline values: CDR1 SEHNR, CDR2 FQNEAQ (reference sequence).